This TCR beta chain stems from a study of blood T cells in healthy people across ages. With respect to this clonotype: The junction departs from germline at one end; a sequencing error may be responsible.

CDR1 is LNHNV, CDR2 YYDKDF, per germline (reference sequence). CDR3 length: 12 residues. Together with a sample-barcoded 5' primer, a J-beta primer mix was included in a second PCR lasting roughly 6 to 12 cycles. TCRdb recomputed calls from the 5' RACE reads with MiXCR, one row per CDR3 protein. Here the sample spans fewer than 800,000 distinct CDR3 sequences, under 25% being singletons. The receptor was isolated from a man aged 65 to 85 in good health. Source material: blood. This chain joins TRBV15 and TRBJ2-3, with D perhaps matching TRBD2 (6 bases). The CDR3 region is CPTSSETDTQYF. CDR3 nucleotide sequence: TGTCCCACTAGCAGCGAAACAGATACGCAGTATTTT.